Each of the 11 T cell receptor beta chains below was sequenced from the same sample in a study of T cell changes during pregnancy in multiple sclerosis. The repertoire was sequenced with immunoSEQ multiplex PCR; TCRdb's copy has only in-frame clones and lacks some. The sample gives roughly 59,000 clones, just over 90% of which show up once; approximately 0.35% is in the top ten. The sample here was CD4+ T cells from peripheral blood mononuclear cells, taken before pregnancy. The receptors were gathered from a female donor with multiple sclerosis, enrolled in a pregnancy study.

The chain joins TRBV5-4 to TRBJ2-7, with 8 bases lining up with TRBD2. The V gene's germline CDR1 is SGHNT and CDR2 YYREEE (reference sequence). CDR3 length: 14 residues. V lost 5 bases to trimming and J lost 5 bases; unmatched junction nucleotides: 9. CDR3 residues: CASRPGTSFHEQYF. The CDR3 nucleotides are TGTGCCAGCAGGCCCGGGACTAGTTTCCACGAGCAGTACTTC.

This sequence joins TRBV25-1 and TRBJ1-5; possibly TRBD1 for D (6 bases). Between the trimmed V and J ends, which lost 2 bases and 3 bases, there was a span of 11 bases. Per the germline V gene, CDR1 is MGHDK and CDR2 is SYGVNS. The CDR3 length is 15 residues. The CDR3 sequence: CASSEGTRSNQPQHF. The CDR3 DNA reads as TGTGCCAGCAGTGAAGGGACACGGTCCAATCAGCCCCAGCATTTT.

The chain carries TRBV19 and TRBJ1-5; D gene unclear. Between the trimmed V and J ends, which lost 0 bases and 4 bases, there was a span of 19 bases. Germline V gene sequence: CDR1 LNHDA, CDR2 SQIVND (reference sequence). This CDR3 has 18 residues. CDR3 nucleotides: TGTGCCAGTAGTATAGATCTATTTGGGCAGAGCCATAATCAGCCCCAGCATTTT. Amino acids: CASSIDLFGQSHNQPQHF.

The gene calls are TRBV28 and TRBJ2-1; 8 bases agree with TRBD2. Germline CDR1 reads MDHEN; CDR2 reads SYDVKM. The J segment lost 8 bases and the V segment lost 6 bases, leaving 9 bases of the junction unmatched. The CDR3 runs to 14 residues. In DNA form, the CDR3 reads TGTGCCAGCAGCACATCGGGACTAGGCCATGAGCAGTTCTTC. Translated: CASSTSGLGHEQFF.

The rearrangement links TRBV6-1 to TRBJ1-2, with 10 bases aligning to TRBD1. Trimming removed 6 bases from V and 5 bases from J; junction bases left unmatched: 6. CDR1 and CDR2 from the germline V gene are MNHNS and SASEGT. The CDR3 loop spans 14 amino acids. The CDR3 sequence is CASSVGTGEYGYTF. CDR3 DNA sequence: TGTGCCAGCAGCGTCGGGACAGGGGAGTATGGCTACACCTTC.

The chain couples TRBV14 to TRBJ1-1; tentatively, D is TRBD1 (6 bases). The CDR3 contains 17 residues. The ends were cut back, 4 bases at V and 1 base at J, with 19 bases in the middle. Germline V gene lookup returns CDR1 SGHDN and CDR2 FVKESK. The CDR3 bases are TGTGCCAGCAGCCCTTTTTCAACAGGGAGGGCGAACACTGAAGCTTTCTTT. It specifies CASSPFSTGRANTEAFF.

This chain connects TRBV1 to TRBJ2-7; TRBD2 is taken as the D call from the table, unchecked against the DNA. TRBV1 constitutes a pseudogene. The CDR3 extends over 18 amino acids. For the CDR3, the DNA is TGCACCAGCAGCCCTTCCGGGACTAGCGGTCTAAGCTCCTACGAGCAGTACTTC. This gives the protein CTSSPSGTSGLSSYEQYF.

The V call is TRBV2, the J call TRBJ2-1; 10 positions match TRBD2. CDR1 is SNHLY, CDR2 FYNNEI, per germline. The CDR3 runs 15 residues. The J segment lost 8 bases and the V segment lost 0 bases, leaving 4 bases of the junction unmatched. Written as DNA, the CDR3 is TGTGCCAGCAGTGAAGCCAGCGGGAGGGCCCATGAGCAGTTCTTC. The encoded protein is CASSEASGRAHEQFF.

This clone is a singleton in its sample. The chain uses TRBV28 and TRBJ1-2, with 7 bases lining up with TRBD1. The CDR3 totals 15 residues. V was pared by 6 bases and J by 8 bases, with 15 bases of the junction left unmatched. Germline CDR1 and CDR2: MDHEN and SYDVKM. The CDR3 region is CASRPHGQVTSGYTF. DNA for the CDR3: TGTGCCAGCAGACCACACGGACAGGTCACATCCGGCTACACCTTC.

J is TRBJ2-2 and V is TRBV19; possible D gene TRBD2, 5 bases. Trimming left V 1 base short and J 0 bases short, with 18 bases between. Germline loops: CDR1 LNHDA, CDR2 SQIVND (reference sequence). The CDR3 runs to 19 residues. The CDR3 DNA follows: TGTGCCAGTAGTATAGTGTTGCTAGCCCTGATCGCGAACACCGGGGAGCTGTTTTTT. It is translated as CASSIVLLALIANTGELFF.

The chain links TRBV2 to TRBJ2-1; D is uncertain. The V gene lost 5 bases and the J gene lost 1 base, with 12 bases spanning the gap. This CDR3 has 15 residues. Germline lookup yields CDR1 SNHLY and CDR2 FYNNEI. The CDR3 coding sequence is TGTGCCAGCAGTTCTCAGGTTGGTTCCTACAATGAGCAGTTCTTC. Residues: CASSSQVGSYNEQFF.